Listed here are 23 T cell receptor beta chains from one sample, sequenced in a study of cytomegalovirus exposure and HLA in healthy donors. Assay: immunoSEQ multiplex PCR; the TCRdb copy retains only in-frame clones and omits some. The top ten hold less than 0.4% of the sample, which has around 250,000 clones, 85% to 90% seen once. The sequencing input was PBMCs. Receptor source: a woman aged 18 to 35 in good health and CMV-seronegative.

This chain connects TRBV12-1 to TRBJ1-5; the D segment call TRBD1 is taken from the table without a DNA check. TRBV12-1 is flagged as a pseudogene. The CDR3 is made up of 14 amino acids. CDR3 in DNA: TGTGCCAGCAGCTTAAGGACAGGGGTCTGCCCCCAGCATTTT. This translates into CASSLRTGVCPQHF.

The rearrangement joins TRBV25-1 to TRBJ1-1; perhaps TRBD1 as D (6 bases). Per germline, CDR1 MGHDK and CDR2 SYGVNS. This CDR3 comprises 16 residues. Trimming removed 2 bases at V and 1 base at J, with 14 bases between. CDR3 DNA: TGTGCCAGCAGTGAAGCGGGCAGGGGTACGAACACTGAAGCTTTCTTT. It yields the protein CASSEAGRGTNTEAFF.

V is TRBV7-6 and J is TRBJ2-5; D might be TRBD1 (5 bases). The CDR3 sequence is 15 residues long. The germline V gene has CDR1 SGHVS and CDR2 FNYEAQ. V gave up 2 bases and J gave up 0 bases, with 10 bases separating them. CDR3 protein: CASSLYPGNQETQYF. In nucleotides, the CDR3 is TGTGCCAGCAGCTTATATCCAGGGAACCAAGAGACCCAGTACTTC.

This clone was counted once. V and J are TRBV6-6 and TRBJ2-5, with 8 bases fitting TRBD2. Trimming took 3 bases from V and 1 from J; bases not matched to a gene: 4. This CDR3 comprises 15 residues. Germline V lookup: CDR1 MNHNY, CDR2 SVGAGI (reference sequence). CDR3 amino acids: CASSYYSGGQETQYF. Here the CDR3 DNA reads TGTGCCAGCAGTTATTACAGCGGGGGCCAAGAGACCCAGTACTTC.

The rearrangement joins TRBV4-3 to TRBJ2-7, with 7 bases aligning to TRBD1. Germline CDR1 reads LGHNA; CDR2 reads YSLEER. V trimming: 4 bases; J trimming: 3 bases; junction bases outside the gene matches: 6. The CDR3 contains 14 residues. Written as DNA, the CDR3 is TGCGCCAGCAGCCCCGGGGACAGCAGCTACGAGCAGTACTTC. It encodes CASSPGDSSYEQYF.

The chain links TRBV7-9 to TRBJ2-5; perhaps TRBD1 as D (5 bases). The V end was cut by 7 bases, the J end by 2 bases, with 11 bases between. Germline assignment: CDR1 SEHNR and CDR2 FQNEAQ (reference sequence). CDR3 length equals 13 residues. The CDR3 nucleotides are TGTGCCAGCACCCAAGACAGACAAGAGACCCAGTACTTC. Translation gives CASTQDRQETQYF.

The chain uses TRBV4-2 and TRBJ1-6; D gene ambiguous. Looked up from germline, CDR1 is LGHNA and CDR2 is YNFKEQ. With 4 bases removed from V and 11 bases from J, the gap between germline ends came to 18 bases. This CDR3 comprises 15 residues. CDR3 in DNA: TGTGCCAGCAGCCGAACCTTCGGGATGGATCCACCCCTCCACTTT. Amino acids: CASSRTFGMDPPLHF.

The chain joins TRBV6-4 to TRBJ1-5; 7 bases fit TRBD1. Germline lookup yields CDR1 MRHNA and CDR2 SNTAGT. V lost 4 bases to trimming and J lost 4 bases; unmatched junction nucleotides: 4. CDR3 length: 14 residues. CDR3 amino acids: CASSGQGCNQPQHF. The DNA of the CDR3 is TGTGCCAGCAGTGGACAGGGCTGTAATCAGCCCCAGCATTTT.

The rearrangement links TRBV27 to TRBJ2-2; possible D gene TRBD1, 5 bases. Trimming removed 6 bases at V and 6 bases at J, with 14 bases between. The CDR3 has 14 residues. The V gene's germline CDR1 is MNHEY and CDR2 SMNVEV (reference sequence). DNA for the CDR3: TGTGCCAGCAGCTCGAGTGCAGGGTCCGGGGAGCTGTTTTTT. This gives the protein CASSSSAGSGELFF.

The chain carries TRBV10-3 and TRBJ1-5; 7 bases are a match to TRBD1. This CDR3 has 14 residues. Looked up from germline, CDR1 is ENHRY and CDR2 is SYGVKD. V lost 6 bases and J lost 3; bases outside the gene matches: 5. CDR3 region: CAISLTGNNQPQHF. CDR3 in DNA: TGTGCCATCAGCTTGACAGGGAACAATCAGCCCCAGCATTTT.

The rearrangement joins TRBV5-1 to TRBJ2-5, with D tentatively TRBD1 (6 bases). Germline values: CDR1 SGHRS, CDR2 YFSETQ. Trimming left V 0 bases short and J 5 bases short, with 17 bases between. The CDR3 sequence is 16 residues long. The CDR3 sequence is CASSLGSTGVGETQYF. In DNA form, the CDR3 reads TGCGCCAGCAGCTTGGGGTCGACAGGAGTCGGGGAGACCCAGTACTTC.

This clone was detected only once. The chain couples TRBV7-9 to TRBJ1-2, with 7 bases that match TRBD1. The trim removed 3 bases at V and 3 bases at J, leaving 7 bases unmatched. CDR3 length: 15 amino acids. Germline V gene lookup returns CDR1 SEHNR and CDR2 FQNEAQ (reference sequence). The CDR3 loop is CASSLTGLSDYGYTF. The CDR3 nucleotides read TGTGCCAGCAGCTTGACAGGGTTAAGCGACTATGGCTACACCTTC.

The J gene is TRBJ1-6, the V gene TRBV4-3, with 7 bases aligning to TRBD1. Per the germline V gene, CDR1 is LGHNA and CDR2 is YSLEER. J gave up 3 bases and V 0 bases, and 11 bases lay outside the gene matches. This CDR3 is built from 19 residues. CDR3 sequence: CASSQDRTGQTFYNSPLHF. As DNA, the CDR3 is TGCGCCAGCAGCCAAGACCGGACGGGACAGACTTTCTATAATTCACCCCTCCACTTT.

This chain uses TRBV7-6 with TRBJ2-1, with 7 positions matching TRBD1. Germline CDR1 and CDR2: SGHVS and FNYEAQ. This CDR3 is 17 amino acids long. The ends lost 1 base at V and 4 bases at J; junction bases unmatched: 10. CDR3 amino acids: CASSLDRARGLYNEQFF. CDR3 in DNA: TGTGCCAGCAGCTTAGATCGGGCCAGGGGGTTGTACAATGAGCAGTTCTTC.

This chain connects TRBV13 to TRBJ1-2, with 8 bases identical to TRBD1. J gave up 6 bases and V 6 bases, and 6 bases lay outside the gene matches. Germline CDR1 and CDR2: PRHDT and FYEKMQ (reference sequence). The length of the CDR3 is 13 residues. The CDR3 DNA reads as TGTGCCAGCAGTTACAGGGGGTTCAATGGCTACACCTTC. Its protein is CASSYRGFNGYTF.

CDR3: CASSLAGREDGYTF. CDR3 DNA: TGTGCCAGCAGCTTGGCGGGGAGGGAGGACGGCTACACCTTC. The rearrangement links TRBV5-4 to TRBJ1-2; no clear D. Between the trimmed V and J ends, which lost 0 bases and 8 bases, there was a span of 14 bases. Germline values: CDR1 SGHNT, CDR2 YYREEE (reference sequence). This CDR3 comprises 14 residues.

This clone was seen once. The chain recombines TRBV27 with TRBJ2-1; perhaps TRBD2 as D (6 bases). Looked up from germline, CDR1 is MNHEY and CDR2 is SMNVEV (reference sequence). The V end lost 6 bases, the J end lost 6 bases, and 15 bases lay between the germline ends. The CDR3 consists of 14 residues. CDR3 DNA sequence: TGTGCCAGCAGCCGGGACTCCCCGGTCAATGAGCAGTTCTTC. Encoded protein: CASSRDSPVNEQFF.

This chain connects TRBV11-3 to TRBJ2-2, with 7 bases that match TRBD2. CDR1 and CDR2 from the germline V gene are SGHNT and YENEEA. The CDR3 contains 15 residues. Losses at the gene ends were 5 bases for V and 1 base for J; bases not matched to a gene: 4. CDR3 coding DNA: TGTGCCAGCAGCCCCTGGGGGGGGAACACCGGGGAGCTGTTTTTT. Translating it yields CASSPWGGNTGELFF.

This chain links TRBV5-1 with TRBJ1-2; TRBD1 agrees at 7 bases. The CDR3 extends over 16 amino acids. The junction had 9 bases not matched to a gene; V was cut back by 0 bases and J by 4 bases. The germline V gene has CDR1 SGHRS and CDR2 YFSETQ. The CDR3 sequence: CASSLDLTGSGYGYTF. DNA of the CDR3: TGCGCCAGCAGCTTGGATCTGACAGGGTCCGGCTATGGCTACACCTTC.

The chain combines TRBV5-1 with TRBJ2-2; possible D gene TRBD2, 6 bases. CDR3 length equals 17 residues. Germline V gene sequence: CDR1 SGHRS, CDR2 YFSETQ. V was pared by 4 bases and J by 3 bases, with 19 bases between. CDR3 loop: CASSRGRSLADTGELFF. The CDR3 DNA follows: TGCGCCAGCAGCCGGGGGAGGTCGCTAGCCGACACCGGGGAGCTGTTTTTT. Using reference TRBV5-1 and TRBJ2-2 for the parts outside the CDR3, the full variable domain is KAGVTQTPRYLIKTRGQQVTLSCSPISGHRSVSWYQQTPGQGLQFLFEYFSETQRNKGNFPGRFSGRQFSNSRSEMNVSTLELGDSALYLCASSRGRSLADTGELFFGEGSRLTVL.

The rearrangement uses TRBV18 and TRBJ2-1; TRBD2 might be the D (6 bases). Trimming cost V 0 bases and J 4 bases, with 10 bases left between them. Germline values: CDR1 KGHSH, CDR2 LQKENI. The CDR3 is 15 residues long. This CDR3 is CASSPPRRGYNEQFF. For the CDR3, the DNA is TGTGCCAGCTCACCACCGAGGAGGGGTTACAATGAGCAGTTCTTC.

This chain joins TRBV9 and TRBJ2-2, with 8 bases aligning to TRBD2. Germline CDR1 SGDLS, CDR2 YYNGEE. This CDR3 contains 16 residues. The V and J ends lost 2 bases and 7 bases, in that order; junction bases with no gene match: 10. CDR3 DNA sequence: TGTGCCAGCAGCGTTACAGCGGGGGCTTTACACGGGGAGCTGTTTTTT. Translating it yields CASSVTAGALHGELFF.

This sequence joins TRBV6-5 and TRBJ1-5, with 8 bases identical to TRBD1. Germline V gene data show CDR1 as MNHEY and CDR2 as SVGAGI. Trimming at V came to 6 bases and at J to 1 base, leaving 2 bases not matched to a gene. The length of the CDR3 is 14 residues. The CDR3 is CASRNRGSNQPQHF. CDR3 DNA sequence: TGTGCCAGCAGGAACAGGGGGAGCAATCAGCCCCAGCATTTT.